This TCR beta chain was documented in a study of T cells in localized non-small cell lung cancer (dated by TCRdb to the early 2020s). A note on the overall study: The study analyzed T cell repertoires of over 200 early-stage NSCLC patients, comparing tumors and uninvolved tumor-adjacent lungs. A mean age of around 66 years was recorded for the NSCLC patients, of whom roughly 130 were male and more than 85 were female. The cohort was made up of 200 to 250 treatment-naive NSCLC patients whose localized lung tumors had been resected.

The immunoSEQ Assay was used to sequence TCR beta CDR3 regions from DNA. In the paper's pipeline: T cell density was computed as TCR beta template counts normalized to usable DNA estimated by amplifying housekeeping genes. Using the preseqR package, richness was estimated by extrapolating to 120,000 templates for tissue samples and 400,000 templates for PBMC samples. Clonality was defined by subtracting Pielou's evenness from one. Differential abundance testing on productive amino-acid clonotypes, with a minimum total count of 5 and an alpha of 0.1, was used to identify tissue-enriched TCRs. The Jaccard Index and the Morisita Overlap Index were used to quantify repertoire overlap between compartments. GLIPH grouped TCR beta CDR3s together with public tetramer-defined viral CDR3s, and a viral motif had to include at least three viral sequences and show V-gene enrichment. TCRdb holds this immuneACCESS table with in-frame rearrangements only. Some clones are missing; in checked studies, unresolved V genes explain under half, and the rest has no known cause. V and J calls and clone size are copied from that table; D and trimming were computed from the DNA. In all, the sample holds about 72,000 clones, and about four fifths of those were seen once. Jointly, the top ten make up roughly 13% of the sample.

Between the V and J ends, shortened by 7 bases and 0 bases respectively, the junction contains 13 bases. As encoded in the germline V gene, CDR1 is SNHLY while CDR2 is FYNNEI. The CDR3 spans 15 residues, from the cysteine through the phenylalanine. The read is trimmed to its CDR3 DNA, 45 bases read in frame from base 1. What the research found in general, with its limitations: Multi-region tumor sequencing was not performed, so intratumor heterogeneity could not be excluded. Uninvolved tumor-adjacent lung showed the highest T cell clonality, higher than tumor, which suggests more focused antigenic responses in the uninvolved tumor-adjacent lung. A median of roughly 56 of the top 100 tumor clones were detected in paired uninvolved adjacent lung, and around 27 of these tumor clones were also found among the top 100 clones of the paired uninvolved adjacent lung. Longer overall survival was associated with higher T cell density in blood, whereas shorter survival was associated with higher clonality in adjacent lung. Since the design was exploratory, TCR variables were selected using unadjusted p-values with no false-discovery rate correction.

For this clone: This receptor's antigen is unknown. Base qualities are missing; no much larger clone stands one base away.

At diagnosis, peripheral blood, uninvolved tumor-adjacent lung and tumor were collected and stored as a combination of fresh-frozen and FFPE material. For TCR repertoire profiling, the blood samples were analyzed as peripheral blood mononuclear cells. The sequence links TRBV2 to TRBJ2-1; the D gene is possibly TRBD2, with 5 bases matching. The specimen comprised peripheral blood, sampled before any cancer treatment. This TCR came from a female donor over 55 with stage I lung adenocarcinoma. The DNA sequence is as follows: TGTGCCAGCACATCCTCCCGGGGCTCCTACAATGAGCAGTTCTTC. This codes for CASTSSRGSYNEQFF.